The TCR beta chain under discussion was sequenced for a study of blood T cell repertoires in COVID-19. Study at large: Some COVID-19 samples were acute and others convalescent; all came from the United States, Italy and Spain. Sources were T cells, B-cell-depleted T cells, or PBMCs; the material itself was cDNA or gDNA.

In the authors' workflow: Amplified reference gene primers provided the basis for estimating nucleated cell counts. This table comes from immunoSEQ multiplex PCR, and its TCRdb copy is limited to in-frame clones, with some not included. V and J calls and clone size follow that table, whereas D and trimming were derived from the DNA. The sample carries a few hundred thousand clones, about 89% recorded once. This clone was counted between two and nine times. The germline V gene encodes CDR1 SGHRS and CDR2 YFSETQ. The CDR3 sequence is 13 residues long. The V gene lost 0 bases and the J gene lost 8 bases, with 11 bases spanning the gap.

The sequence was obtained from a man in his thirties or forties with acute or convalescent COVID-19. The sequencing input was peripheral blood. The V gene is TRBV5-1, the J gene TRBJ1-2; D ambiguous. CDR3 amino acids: CASSLVSREGYTF. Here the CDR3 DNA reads TGCGCCAGCAGCTTGGTATCCCGGGAAGGCTACACCTTC.